These T cell receptor beta chains were read from a single sample in a study of beta chain features in type 1 diabetes. Data came from immunoSEQ multiplex PCR; TCRdb stores just in-frame clones and leaves some out. Of hundreds of thousands of clones detected, around 15% appear once; the ten largest clones hold nearly 0.04%. Material: naive CD4+ T cells from blood. Every receptor here comes from a man between 18 and 29 years old with type 1 diabetes. Both conserved end residues are part of each CDR3.

J gene,V gene,CDR3 protein
TRBJ2-5,TRBV18,CASSPPTGSETQYF
TRBJ1-1,TRBV9,CASTLGSAGSTEAFF
TRBJ1-1,TRBV5-1,CASSLEGGTEAFF
TRBJ1-1,TRBV2,CASFGREAFF
TRBJ2-7,TRBV28,CASIASGSSYEQYF
TRBJ2-3,TRBV6-5,CASGIGGVWTDTQYF
TRBJ2-1,TRBV5-1,CASSLANEEGEQFF
TRBJ2-1,TRBV30,CAWSVLASNEQFF
TRBJ2-2,TRBV18,CASSPNQGNTGELFF
TRBJ2-1,TRBV12-2,CASRFKREGYNEQFF
TRBJ1-6,TRBV30,CAWIRKASSYNSPLHF
TRBJ2-3,TRBV9,CASSVGTSGGLRTDTQYF
TRBJ2-3,TRBV4-3,CASSLWQGALADTQYF
TRBJ2-4,TRBV7-9,CASSWTTGVGNIQYF
TRBJ1-2,TRBV28,CASSSGQGDYGYTF
TRBJ2-3,TRBV2,CASIRSGTTTSYTQYF
TRBJ2-7,TRBV9,CASSVVGGRQYF
TRBJ1-2,TRBV7-2,CASSLTEGVPRGYTF
TRBJ2-1,TRBV28,CASSPSYRTGRNEQFF
TRBJ2-1,TRBV29-1,CSASDRGQYNEQFF
TRBJ2-7,TRBV11-2,CASSPGQGSYEQYF
TRBJ2-1,TRBV11-3,CASRLRLAEHNEQFF
TRBJ2-3,TRBV18,CASSPEMAGADTQYF
TRBJ1-5,TRBV28,CATQRGSVQPQHF
TRBJ1-3,TRBV6-5,CASSRDSSGNTIYF
TRBJ1-2,TRBV4-1,CASSLRAWTGRGGYTF
TRBJ1-2,TRBV13,CASSPGPSGYTF
TRBJ2-1,TRBV4-2,CASSQGGAGLYNEQFF
TRBJ2-1,TRBV30,CAWSVHSGGYEQFF
TRBJ1-2,TRBV7-9,CASPKEGNYGYTF
TRBJ2-4,TRBV2,CASSRDRKNIQYF
TRBJ1-5,TRBV29-1,CSVAGALNQPQHF
TRBJ2-4,TRBV4-1,CASSQDVWANIQYF
TRBJ2-7,TRBV5-1,CASSRTTTGGYEQYF
TRBJ2-7,TRBV7-2,CASSPGTSRNEQYF
TRBJ1-1,TRBV7-2,CASSAWGHTEAFF
TRBJ2-3,TRBV5-8,CASSLLGSDTQYF
TRBJ2-3,TRBV5-6,CASSFNRGGGPDTQYF
TRBJ2-1,TRBV30,CAWSAASGGSFSYNEQFF
TRBJ2-5,TRBV6-5,CASNLGQGETQYF
TRBJ2-1,TRBV6-5,CASSPSTKSNEQFF
TRBJ2-7,TRBV30,CACIAGSGHEQYF